Listed here are 8 T cell receptor beta chains from one sample, sequenced in a study of response to subunit inactivated influenza vaccine. TCRdb independently ran MiXCR on the RT-PCR reads; one entry per CDR3 protein. The sample has 630,000 or so distinct CDR3 sequences, about 15% seen once; the top ten hold under 14%. Here the sequenced sample was PBMCs from blood, taken 11 to 12 days after vaccination. These receptors were obtained from a man aged 50 to 60 who received an inactivated influenza vaccine.

DNA for the CDR3: TGTGCCAGCAGCCCGGGACTAGCGGGGGATCACACAGATACGCAGTATTTT. Its translation is CASSPGLAGDHTDTQYF. The chain combines TRBV7-9 with TRBJ2-3, with 14 bases lining up with TRBD2. This CDR3 spans 17 amino acids. Trimming at V came to 5 bases and at J to 2 bases, leaving 6 bases not matched to a gene. Germline CDR1 and CDR2: SEHNR and FQNEAQ (reference sequence).

The rearrangement joins TRBV12-3 or TRBV12-4 to TRBJ1-6, with unresolved D. CDR3 length: 15 residues. The ends were cut back, 6 bases at V and 6 bases at J, with 15 bases in the middle. The CDR3 region is CASRETLTLNSPLHF. DNA for the CDR3: TGTGCCAGCAGGGAGACACTGACACTTAATTCACCCCTCCACTTT.

This clonotype showed up just a few times. The V and J genes are TRBV12-3 or TRBV12-4 and TRBJ2-6; 10 nucleotides match TRBD1. The length of the CDR3 is 17 residues. V shed 6 bases and J 0 bases; nucleotides not matched to a gene: 5. This CDR3 reads CASRLGTGVSGANVLTF. Here the CDR3 DNA reads TGTGCCAGCAGGCTTGGGACAGGGGTCTCTGGGGCCAACGTCCTGACTTTC.

The chain is built from TRBV29-1 and TRBJ2-7; 9 nucleotides align to TRBD1. The CDR3 loop spans 14 amino acids. The junction had 10 bases not matched to a gene; V was cut back by 6 bases and J by 4 bases. CDR1 and CDR2 from the germline V gene are SQVTM and ANQGSEA. CDR3 DNA sequence: TGCAGCGTGACACCTCCGGGACAGGGATACGAGCAGTACTTC. Its translation: CSVTPPGQGYEQYF.

This clonotype was seen many times. The V gene is TRBV4-3, the J gene TRBJ2-1; TRBD2 matches at 10 bases. V gave up 1 base and J gave up 4 bases; unmatched junction bases: 1. This CDR3 comprises 15 residues. Germline V gives CDR1 LGHNA, CDR2 YSLEER. The CDR3 coding sequence is TGCGCCAGCAGCCAAGGACTAGCGGGTTACAATGAGCAGTTCTTC. It is translated as CASSQGLAGYNEQFF.

The rearrangement joins TRBV3-1 to TRBJ1-2; D unclear. CDR1 and CDR2 from the germline V gene are LGHDT and YNNKEL (reference sequence). Trimming removed 8 bases from V and 4 bases from J, with 11 bases in between. This CDR3 contains 12 residues. CDR3 residues: CASPPTVYGYTF. CDR3 sequence (DNA): TGTGCCAGCCCCCCAACGGTCTATGGCTACACCTTC.

This clonotype has just a few counts. The CDR3 DNA reads TGTGCCAGCAGTTTCAGCGCGAGGGGTACCGGGGAGCTGTTTTTT. It codes for CASSFSARGTGELFF. This chain uses TRBV12-3 or TRBV12-4 with TRBJ2-2; D may match TRBD1 or TRBD2 (5 bases each). Deletions cut 3 bases from V and 5 bases from J, with 13 bases between. The CDR3 sequence is 15 residues long.

The rearrangement links TRBV7-9 to TRBJ2-3; D gene unclear. This CDR3 contains 15 residues. Germline CDR1 and CDR2: SEHNR and FQNEAQ (reference sequence). Trimming removed 1 base from V and 1 base from J, with 9 bases in between. This chain's CDR3 is CASSLGLDGTDTQYF. In DNA, the CDR3 is TGTGCCAGCAGCTTAGGGCTAGATGGCACAGATACGCAGTATTTT.